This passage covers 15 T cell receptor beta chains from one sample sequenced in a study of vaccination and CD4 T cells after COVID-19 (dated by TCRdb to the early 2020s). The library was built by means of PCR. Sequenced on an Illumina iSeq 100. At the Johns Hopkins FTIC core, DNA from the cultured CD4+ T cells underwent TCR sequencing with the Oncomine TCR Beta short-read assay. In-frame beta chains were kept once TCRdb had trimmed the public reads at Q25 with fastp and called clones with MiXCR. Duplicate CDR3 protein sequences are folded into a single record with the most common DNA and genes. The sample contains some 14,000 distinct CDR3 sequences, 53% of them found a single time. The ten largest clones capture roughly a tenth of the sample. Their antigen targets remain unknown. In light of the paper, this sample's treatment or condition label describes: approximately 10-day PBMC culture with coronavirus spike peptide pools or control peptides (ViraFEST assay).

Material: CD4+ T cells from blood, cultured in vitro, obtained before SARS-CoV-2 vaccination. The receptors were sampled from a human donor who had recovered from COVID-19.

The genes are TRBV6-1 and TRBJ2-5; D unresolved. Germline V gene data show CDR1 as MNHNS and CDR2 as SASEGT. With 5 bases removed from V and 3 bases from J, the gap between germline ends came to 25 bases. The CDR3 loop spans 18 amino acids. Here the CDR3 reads CASSPLRVLGASKETQYF. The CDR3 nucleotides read TGTGCCAGCAGTCCCCTTAGAGTATTAGGAGCCAGCAAAGAGACCCAGTACTTC.

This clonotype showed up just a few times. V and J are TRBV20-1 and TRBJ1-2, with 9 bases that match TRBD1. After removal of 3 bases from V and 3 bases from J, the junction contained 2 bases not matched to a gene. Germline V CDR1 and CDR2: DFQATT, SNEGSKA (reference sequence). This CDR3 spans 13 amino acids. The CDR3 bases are TGCAGTGCTAGGGGGACAGGGCACTATGGCTACACCTTC. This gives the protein CSARGTGHYGYTF.

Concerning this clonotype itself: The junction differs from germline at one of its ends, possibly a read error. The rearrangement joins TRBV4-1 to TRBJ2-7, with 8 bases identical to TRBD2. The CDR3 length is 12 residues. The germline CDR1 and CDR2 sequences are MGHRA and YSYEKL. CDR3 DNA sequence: TGCGCCAGCAGCCAAGTACGCGGGAGGCCGGACTTC. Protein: CASSQVRGRPDF.

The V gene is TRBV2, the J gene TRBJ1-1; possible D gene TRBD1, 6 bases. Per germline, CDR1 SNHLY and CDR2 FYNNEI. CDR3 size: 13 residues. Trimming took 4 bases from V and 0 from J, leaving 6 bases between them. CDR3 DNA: TGTGCCAGCAGTGCAGGGGTGAACACTGAAGCTTTCTTT. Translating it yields CASSAGVNTEAFF.

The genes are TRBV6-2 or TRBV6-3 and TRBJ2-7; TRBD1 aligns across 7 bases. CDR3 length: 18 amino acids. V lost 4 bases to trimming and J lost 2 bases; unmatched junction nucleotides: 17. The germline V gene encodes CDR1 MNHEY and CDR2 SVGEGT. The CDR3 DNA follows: TGTGCCAGCAGTTCCCAGGCCCGTAGGGACAGTCGAGCCTACGAGCAGTACTTC. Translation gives CASSSQARRDSRAYEQYF.

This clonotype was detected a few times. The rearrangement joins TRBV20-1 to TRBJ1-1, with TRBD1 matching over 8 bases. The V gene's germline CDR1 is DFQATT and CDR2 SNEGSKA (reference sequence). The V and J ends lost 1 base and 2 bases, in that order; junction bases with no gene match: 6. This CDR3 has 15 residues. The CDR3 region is CSARGADRGNTEAFF. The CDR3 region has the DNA TGCAGTGCTAGAGGTGCCGACAGGGGAAACACTGAAGCTTTCTTT.

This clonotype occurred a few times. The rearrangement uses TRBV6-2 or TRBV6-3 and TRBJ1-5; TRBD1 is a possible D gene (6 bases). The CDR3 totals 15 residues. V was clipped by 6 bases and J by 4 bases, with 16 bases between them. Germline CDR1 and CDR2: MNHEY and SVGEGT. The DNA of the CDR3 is TGTGCCAGCAGGTCCTCGGGGGGCTTTAATCAGCCCCAGCATTTT. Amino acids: CASRSSGGFNQPQHF.

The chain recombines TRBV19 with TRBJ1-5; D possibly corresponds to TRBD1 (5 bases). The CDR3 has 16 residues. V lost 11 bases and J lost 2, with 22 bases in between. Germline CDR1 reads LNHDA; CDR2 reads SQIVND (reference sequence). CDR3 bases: TGTGCCGGCTCCGATGGACAATCTAGGGGCAATCAGCCCCAGCATTTT. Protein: CAGSDGQSRGNQPQHF.

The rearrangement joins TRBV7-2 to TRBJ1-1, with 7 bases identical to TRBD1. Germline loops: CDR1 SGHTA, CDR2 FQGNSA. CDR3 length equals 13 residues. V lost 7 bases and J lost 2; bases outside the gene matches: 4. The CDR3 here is CASKRDSNTEAFF. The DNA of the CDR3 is TGTGCCAGCAAAAGGGACAGTAACACTGAAGCTTTCTTT.

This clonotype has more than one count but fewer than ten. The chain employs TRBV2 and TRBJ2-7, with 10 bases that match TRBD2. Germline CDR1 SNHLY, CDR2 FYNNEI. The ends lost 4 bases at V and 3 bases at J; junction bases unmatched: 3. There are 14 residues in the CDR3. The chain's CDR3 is CASSGTSGLYEQYF. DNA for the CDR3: TGTGCCAGCAGTGGGACTAGCGGCCTCTACGAGCAGTACTTC.

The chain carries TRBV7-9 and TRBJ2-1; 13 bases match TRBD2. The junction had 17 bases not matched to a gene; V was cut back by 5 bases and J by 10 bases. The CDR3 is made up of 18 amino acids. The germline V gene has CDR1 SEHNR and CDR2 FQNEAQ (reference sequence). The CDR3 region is CASSRSGTGLAGVGEQFF. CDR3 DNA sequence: TGTGCCAGCAGCCGTAGTGGGACAGGACTAGCGGGAGTTGGCGAGCAGTTCTTC.

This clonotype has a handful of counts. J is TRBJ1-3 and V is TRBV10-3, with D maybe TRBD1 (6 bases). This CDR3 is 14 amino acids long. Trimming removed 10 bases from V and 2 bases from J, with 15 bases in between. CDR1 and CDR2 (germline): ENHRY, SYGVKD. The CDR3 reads CATRDTGPGNTIYF. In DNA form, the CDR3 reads TGTGCCACCCGGGACACAGGTCCTGGAAACACCATATATTTT.

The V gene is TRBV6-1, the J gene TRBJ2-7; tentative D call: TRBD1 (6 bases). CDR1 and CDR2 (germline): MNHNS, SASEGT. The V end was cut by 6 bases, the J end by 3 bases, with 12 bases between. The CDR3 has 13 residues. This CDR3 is CASRQGPGYEQYF. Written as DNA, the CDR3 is TGTGCCAGCAGGCAGGGGCCCGGCTACGAGCAGTACTTC.

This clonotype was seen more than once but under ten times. CDR3 coding DNA: TGTGCCAGCAGTTTAAAGCTTGCCTGGGTGAACACTGAAGCTTTCTTT. Protein: CASSLKLAWVNTEAFF. V usage is TRBV27 and J usage is TRBJ1-1; no clear D. Germline CDR1 reads MNHEY; CDR2 reads SMNVEV (reference sequence). Deletions cut 2 bases from V and 0 bases from J, with 13 bases between. The CDR3 length is 16 residues.

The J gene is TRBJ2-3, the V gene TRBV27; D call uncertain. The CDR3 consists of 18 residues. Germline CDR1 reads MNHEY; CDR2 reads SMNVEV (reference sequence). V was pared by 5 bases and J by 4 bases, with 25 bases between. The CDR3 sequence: CASSPRVTFNPWPDTQYF. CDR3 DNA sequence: TGTGCCAGCAGTCCCAGAGTGACCTTTAACCCCTGGCCAGATACGCAGTATTTT.